This T cell receptor (beta chain) stems from a study of identical twins. Study-wide results and limits: Among beta out-of-frame sequences, excess sharing between twins appeared weaker.

TCRdb analysed the 5' RACE reads with MiXCR anew, one entry per CDR3 protein. Of roughly 1.6 million distinct CDR3 sequences listed, roughly a third are singletons. V shed 6 bases and J shed 0 bases, with 6 bases lying between them. CDR3 length: 13 amino acids. Concerning this clonotype itself: Antigen specificity is unknown.

With no exceptions, donors were healthy Caucasians. What was sequenced was cord blood. The chain recombines TRBV12-3 or TRBV12-4 with TRBJ1-5, with unresolved D. This sequence originates from a newborn girl in good health. DNA for the CDR3: TGTGCCAGCAGCGACCCTAGCAATCAGCCCCAGCATTTT. It encodes CASSDPSNQPQHF.